Sequencing of this TCR beta chain was carried out in a study of T cells in Graves' hyperthyroidism and ophthalmopathy. Germline V gene data show CDR1 as MNHEY and CDR2 as SVGEGT. The CDR3 runs to 16 residues. Trimming pared 7 bases from V and 7 bases from J, leaving 25 bases between. Whole-study findings and limits: Blood also carried most thyroid clonotypes expanded above 0.001.

Researchers amplified the TCR beta CDR3 regions from RNA transcripts. TCR CDR3 underwent first-round RT-PCR with the HTBI primer set. MiXCR was run by TCRdb on the multiplex PCR reads, yielding one entry per CDR3 protein. Of around 400,000 distinct CDR3 sequences in the sample, around 14% were seen once. There are many counts of this clonotype. Its antigen is unknown. This chain uses TRBV6-2 or TRBV6-3 with TRBJ1-2; no definite D call. The source of this sequence is a woman between 18 and 30 years old with Graves' hyperthyroidism. The sequenced sample was blood. CDR3 region: CASTPFGEDLGRGYTF. The CDR3 nucleotides are TGTGCCAGCACCCCTTTTGGGGAGGATTTAGGACGTGGCTACACCTTC.